Detailed here is one T cell receptor beta chain. The CDR3 covers 16 residues. V dropped 4 bases and J dropped 5 bases, with 18 bases sitting between them. Germline V gene data show CDR1 as MNHNS and CDR2 as SASEGT. Repertoires were generated with immunoSEQ multiplex PCR, while TCRdb's copy carries only in-frame clones and drops some. Counted here are roughly 490,000 clones, 70% to 80% occurring once; the ten biggest clones make up roughly 13%. This specimen belongs to a study of shared clonotypes between healthy human individuals. Unsorted samples relied on tens of millions of PBMCs, which served as the source of genomic DNA.

The receptor's source is a woman between 40 and 55 years old in good health. Some clones in this sample may be carry-over from other donors' samples. Input material: PBMCs. The V gene is TRBV6-1, the J gene TRBJ2-1; D might be TRBD1 or TRBD2, each matching 5 bases. The CDR3 sequence is CASSAITGTPHNEQFF. The CDR3 DNA is TGTGCCAGCAGTGCAATTACCGGGACCCCACACAATGAGCAGTTCTTC.